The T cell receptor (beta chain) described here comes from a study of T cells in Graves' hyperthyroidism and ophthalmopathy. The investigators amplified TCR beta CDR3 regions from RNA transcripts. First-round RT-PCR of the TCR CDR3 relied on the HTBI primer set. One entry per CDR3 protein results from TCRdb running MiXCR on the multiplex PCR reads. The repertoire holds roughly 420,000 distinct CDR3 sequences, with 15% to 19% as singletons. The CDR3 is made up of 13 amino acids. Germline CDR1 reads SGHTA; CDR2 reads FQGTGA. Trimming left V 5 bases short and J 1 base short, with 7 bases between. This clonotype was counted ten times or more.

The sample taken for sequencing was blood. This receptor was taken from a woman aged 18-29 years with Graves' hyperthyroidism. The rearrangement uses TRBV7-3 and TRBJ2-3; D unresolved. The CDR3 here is CASSPRRTDTQYF. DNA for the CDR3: TGTGCCAGCAGCCCAAGACGCACAGATACGCAGTATTTT.